These T cell receptor beta chains were read from a single sample in a study of post-analysis software for immune sequencing data. TCRdb re-derived calls from the PCR reads in MiXCR, one entry per CDR3 protein. The sample has some 800,000 distinct CDR3 sequences, 46% seen once. The sequenced sample consisted of blood. Source of these receptors: a girl between 10 and 17 years old with multiple sclerosis. The CDR3 runs from the conserved cysteine through the conserved F or W. D genes are given only for firm matches. Rows give clone size only sometimes, using once, few, many, or a class for an expanded clone.

j_call	v_call	d_call	clone_size	cdr3_aa	cdr3_nt
TRBJ2-7	TRBV30	-	-	CAWSGEVEQYF	TGTGCCTGGAGTGGAGAAGTCGAGCAGTACTTC
TRBJ1-5	TRBV12-3/TRBV12-4	-	-	CASSSPGPTRQPQHF	TGTGCCAGCAGTTCCCCTGGACCCACACGTCAGCCCCAGCATTTT
TRBJ1-5	TRBV20-1	-	-	CSARDPHDTSNQPQHF	TGCAGTGCTAGAGATCCACACGACACTAGCAATCAGCCCCAGCATTTT
TRBJ2-7	TRBV6-2/TRBV6-3	-	few	CASSYLEGSYEQYF	TGTGCCAGCAGTTACCTGGAGGGATCCTACGAGCAGTACTTC
TRBJ2-1	TRBV20-1	-	-	CSATPAAGIPYNEQFF	TGCAGTGCTACCCCCGCGGCGGGGATTCCCTACAATGAGCAGTTCTTC
TRBJ2-7	TRBV11-2	TRBD1	few	CASSPGIQGYEQYF	TGTGCCAGCAGCCCTGGCATACAGGGGTACGAGCAGTACTTC
TRBJ1-6	TRBV9	-	-	CASSVGGPSPLHF	TGTGCCAGCAGCGTAGGCGGCCCCTCACCCCTCCACTTT
TRBJ2-5	TRBV7-8	-	-	CASRIGGETQYF	TGTGCCAGCAGGATAGGGGGAGAGACCCAGTACTTC
TRBJ2-3	TRBV24-1	-	-	CATSDRQSPSTDTQYF	TGTGCCACCAGTGACCGACAGTCCCCTAGCACAGATACGCAGTATTTT
TRBJ2-1	TRBV29-1	TRBD2	-	CSVEKAGGPFLYNEQFF	TGCAGCGTTGAAAAGGCGGGAGGGCCTTTTCTATACAATGAGCAGTTCTTC
TRBJ2-1	TRBV9	TRBD2	few	CASSVAGTSGRNEQFF	TGTGCCAGCAGCGTAGCTGGGACTAGCGGGAGGAATGAGCAGTTCTTC
TRBJ2-1	TRBV20-1	-	-	CSARGIHQGPSYNEQFF	TGCAGTGCTAGAGGGATACATCAGGGGCCCTCCTACAATGAGCAGTTCTTC
TRBJ2-1	TRBV29-1	-	-	CSTKLWASVSSYNEQFF	TGCAGCACCAAATTGTGGGCTAGCGTGAGCTCCTACAATGAGCAGTTCTTC
TRBJ2-7	TRBV7-8	TRBD1	few	CASSMLHPGQGSYEQYF	TGTGCCAGCAGCATGCTCCATCCAGGACAGGGCTCCTACGAGCAGTACTTC
TRBJ1-5	TRBV20-1	TRBD1	many	CSAITGTETQPQHF	TGCAGTGCTATAACTGGGACAGAGACTCAGCCCCAGCATTTT
TRBJ2-1	TRBV12-3/TRBV12-4	TRBD2	once	CASSVSGRAAEQFF	TGTGCCAGCAGTGTTAGCGGGAGGGCCGCTGAGCAGTTCTTC
TRBJ2-3	TRBV7-6	TRBD2	once	CASSPTGLAGGDTRYF	TGTGCCAGCAGCCCGACAGGACTAGCGGGAGGAGATACGCGGTATTTT
TRBJ1-1	TRBV7-2	-	few	CASSLIFPNAEAFF	TGTGCCAGCAGCTTAATTTTCCCTAACGCTGAAGCTTTCTTT
TRBJ2-7	TRBV7-2	-	-	CASSLVRARTSSYEQYF	TGTGCCAGCAGCTTAGTTAGGGCGCGGACGAGCTCCTACGAGCAGTACTTC
TRBJ2-7	TRBV7-2	-	-	CASSLPGTSEQYF	TGTGCCAGCAGCTTACCCGGGACATCCGAGCAGTACTTC
TRBJ1-5	TRBV19	-	few	CASSMGSGANSNQPQHF	TGTGCCAGTAGTATGGGTAGCGGTGCCAATAGCAATCAGCCCCAGCATTTT
TRBJ1-4	TRBV3-1	TRBD1	-	CASGRQGPNEKLFF	TGTGCCAGCGGCAGACAGGGACCTAATGAAAAACTGTTTTTT
TRBJ2-7	TRBV11-1	-	few	CASSPWGSGPYEQYF	TGTGCCAGCAGCCCTTGGGGTAGCGGCCCCTACGAGCAGTACTTC
TRBJ2-1	TRBV29-1	TRBD1	many	CSVASGTGHTYNEQFF	TGCAGCGTGGCCTCCGGGACAGGACACACCTACAATGAGCAGTTCTTC
TRBJ2-7	TRBV29-1	-	-	CSVEGPPGPKEEQYF	TGCAGCGTTGAAGGTCCTCCGGGCCCCAAGGAAGAGCAGTACTTC
TRBJ2-1	TRBV13	-	-	CASSRGFGGETYNEQFF	TGTGCCAGCAGCCGAGGGTTCGGGGGAGAGACCTACAATGAGCAGTTCTTC
TRBJ2-7	TRBV27	TRBD2	-	CASSLSPPLVAGVGAEQYF	TGTGCCAGCAGTTTATCGCCCCCGTTGGTAGCGGGAGTAGGGGCCGAGCAGTACTTC
TRBJ2-1	TRBV5-1	TRBD2	many	CASSPLSGSSYNEQFF	TGCGCCAGCAGCCCTCTTAGCGGGAGCTCCTACAATGAGCAGTTCTTC
TRBJ2-7	TRBV7-2	-	-	CASSLVGGGPSYEQYF	TGTGCCAGCAGCTTAGTAGGGGGAGGGCCTTCCTACGAGCAGTACTTC
TRBJ2-5	TRBV9	-	-	CASSVGGSRETQYF	TGTGCCAGCAGCGTAGGAGGGAGTCGAGAGACCCAGTACTTC
TRBJ2-1	TRBV7-6	TRBD1	few	CASSLVWDSDSFF	TGTGCCAGCAGCTTAGTGTGGGACAGTGATTCGTTCTTC
TRBJ1-5	TRBV6-5	-	-	CASRQGVGSNQPQHF	TGTGCCAGCAGGCAAGGGGTAGGCAGCAATCAGCCCCAGCATTTT
TRBJ2-1	TRBV7-2	-	-	CASSLEASEYNEQFF	TGTGCCAGCAGCTTAGAGGCTAGCGAGTACAATGAGCAGTTCTTC
TRBJ1-4	TRBV7-9	TRBD1	few	CASSTGTGDEKLFF	TGTGCCAGCAGCACCGGGACAGGGGATGAAAAACTGTTTTTT
TRBJ1-2	TRBV27	-	-	CASKGEDYGYTF	TGTGCCAGCAAGGGGGAAGACTATGGCTACACCTTC
TRBJ2-5	TRBV7-8	-	-	CTSNFSPRETQYF	TGTACCAGCAACTTTTCCCCCCGGGAGACCCAGTACTTC
TRBJ2-6	TRBV12-3/TRBV12-4	-	-	CASSFRRGSGANVLTF	TGTGCCAGCAGTTTTAGGCGAGGCTCTGGGGCCAACGTCCTGACTTTC
TRBJ2-7	TRBV29-1	-	-	CSVGPLGGSYEQYF	TGCAGCGTCGGCCCGCTGGGCGGTTCCTACGAGCAGTACTTC
TRBJ2-6	TRBV2	TRBD2	-	CASSVPLAGGPHSGANVLTF	TGTGCCAGCAGTGTCCCCCTAGCGGGAGGGCCCCACTCTGGGGCCAACGTCCTGACTTTC
TRBJ2-1	TRBV7-9	-	-	CASSPDQLGQFF	TGTGCCAGCAGCCCGGACCAGCTTGGGCAGTTCTTC
TRBJ1-1	TRBV18	TRBD1	-	CASSERTGQTVTEAFF	TGTGCCAGCTCAGAAAGGACAGGGCAGACGGTTACTGAAGCTTTCTTT
TRBJ1-2	TRBV5-8	-	few	CASSSLNYGYTF	TGTGCCAGCAGCTCCCTCAACTATGGCTACACCTTC
TRBJ2-5	TRBV29-1	-	once	CSVERHEQYF	TGCAGCGTTGAGAGGCATGAGCAGTACTTC
TRBJ2-1	TRBV7-9	TRBD2	-	CASTREGLASYNEQFF	TGTGCCAGCACGAGGGAGGGGCTAGCCTCCTACAATGAGCAGTTCTTC
TRBJ1-4	TRBV24-1	-	-	CATSDTRVSEKLFF	TGTGCCACCAGTGACACAAGAGTCAGCGAAAAACTGTTTTTT
TRBJ2-7	TRBV6-5	TRBD2	-	CASRRTGLAAYEQYF	TGTGCCAGCAGACGAACGGGACTAGCGGCCTACGAGCAGTACTTC
TRBJ1-2	TRBV20-1	TRBD1	-	CSAPGTGDFLYYGYTF	TGCAGTGCTCCCGGGACAGGTGACTTTCTATACTATGGCTACACCTTC
TRBJ2-3	TRBV6-2/TRBV6-3	TRBD2	-	CASSTPIAGGWGTDTQYF	TGTGCCAGCAGTACCCCAATAGCGGGAGGCTGGGGGACAGATACGCAGTATTTT
TRBJ2-2	TRBV6-5	-	-	CASSYYLEDGELFF	TGTGCCAGCAGTTACTACCTCGAGGACGGGGAGCTGTTTTTT
TRBJ2-7	TRBV6-5	-	-	CASRTKTALYEQYF	TGTGCCAGCAGGACAAAGACGGCTCTGTACGAGCAGTACTTC
TRBJ2-4	TRBV29-1	-	-	CSVWWKNIQYF	TGCAGCGTTTGGTGGAAAAACATTCAGTACTTC
TRBJ2-7	TRBV27	TRBD1	-	CASSVRGQGAYEQYF	TGTGCCAGCAGCGTAAGGGGACAGGGGGCTTACGAGCAGTACTTC
TRBJ2-1	TRBV10-3	-	-	CAISNRLDQEDEQFF	TGTGCCATCAGCAACCGACTGGACCAAGAGGATGAGCAGTTCTTC
TRBJ2-7	TRBV12-3/TRBV12-4	TRBD2	-	CASLRGGGDEQYF	TGTGCCAGCCTCCGGGGGGGAGGAGACGAGCAGTACTTC
TRBJ2-7	TRBV28	-	-	CASSTHRLAPYEQYF	TGTGCCAGCAGTACACACAGGCTTGCACCCTACGAGCAGTACTTC